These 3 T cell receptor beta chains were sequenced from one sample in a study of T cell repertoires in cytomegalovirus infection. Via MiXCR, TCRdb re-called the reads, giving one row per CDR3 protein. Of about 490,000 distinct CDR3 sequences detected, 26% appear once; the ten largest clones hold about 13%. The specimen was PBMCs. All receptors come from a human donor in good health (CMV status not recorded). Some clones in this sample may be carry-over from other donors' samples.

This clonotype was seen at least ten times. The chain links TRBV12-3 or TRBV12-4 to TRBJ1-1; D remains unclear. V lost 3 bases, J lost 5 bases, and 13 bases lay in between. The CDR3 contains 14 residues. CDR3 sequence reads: CASSLIRRPTEAFF. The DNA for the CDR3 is TGTGCCAGCAGTTTGATTCGACGCCCGACTGAAGCTTTCTTT.

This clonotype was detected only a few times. This CDR3 is CASSYSRSEQFF. CDR3 bases: TGTGCCAGCAGTTACTCTCGGAGTGAGCAGTTCTTC. The chain links TRBV6-6 to TRBJ2-1; no reliable D call. This CDR3 is 12 amino acids long. Germline V gives CDR1 MNHNY, CDR2 SVGAGI (reference sequence). The germline V and J ends were trimmed by 0 bases and 9 bases, with 6 bases remaining between them.

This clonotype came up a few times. The CDR3 loop reads CSAWGGQTNQPQHF. The CDR3 bases are TGCAGTGCTTGGGGGGGACAGACCAATCAGCCCCAGCATTTT. V usage is TRBV20-1 and J usage is TRBJ1-5, with 7 nucleotides matching TRBD1. There are 14 residues in the CDR3. Germline trimming cut 5 bases from V and 3 bases from J; bases unmatched to any gene: 7. Germline V gene sequence: CDR1 DFQATT, CDR2 SNEGSKA (reference sequence).